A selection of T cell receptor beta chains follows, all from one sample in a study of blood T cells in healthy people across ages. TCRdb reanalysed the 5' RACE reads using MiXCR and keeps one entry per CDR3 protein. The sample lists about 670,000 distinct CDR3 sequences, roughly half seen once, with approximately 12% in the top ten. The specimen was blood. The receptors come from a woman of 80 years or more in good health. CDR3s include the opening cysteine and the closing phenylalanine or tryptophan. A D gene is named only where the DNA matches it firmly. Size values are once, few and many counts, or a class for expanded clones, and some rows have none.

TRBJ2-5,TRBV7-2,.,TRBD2,CASSLVGLVSETQYF,TGTGCCAGCAGCTTGGTTGGACTAGTGAGCGAGACCCAGTACTTC
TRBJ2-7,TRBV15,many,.,CATSRVQGVAEQYF,TGTGCCACCAGCAGAGTACAAGGGGTGGCCGAGCAGTACTTC
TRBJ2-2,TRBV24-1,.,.,CATSGMSTGELFF,TGTGCCACCAGTGGAATGAGCACCGGGGAGCTGTTTTTT
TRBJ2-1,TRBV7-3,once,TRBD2,CASSSTGGTNEQFF,TGTGCCAGCAGCTCTACCGGGGGGACCAATGAGCAGTTCTTC
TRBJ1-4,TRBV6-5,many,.,CASSYSEGGKLFF,TGTGCCAGCAGTTACTCAGAGGGGGGAAAACTGTTTTTT
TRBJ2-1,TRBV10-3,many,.,CAISPADGSYNEQFF,TGTGCCATCAGTCCAGCGGATGGATCCTACAATGAGCAGTTCTTC
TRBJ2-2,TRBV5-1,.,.,CASSLLRKSGELFF,TGCGCCAGCAGCTTGTTAAGGAAGTCCGGGGAGCTGTTTTTT
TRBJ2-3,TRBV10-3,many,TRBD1,CAISENRGLVADTQYF,TGTGCCATCAGTGAGAACAGGGGGCTCGTCGCAGATACGCAGTATTTT
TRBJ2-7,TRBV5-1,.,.,CASSLRSDSTYEQYF,TGCGCCAGCAGCTTGAGGTCCGACAGCACCTACGAGCAGTACTTC
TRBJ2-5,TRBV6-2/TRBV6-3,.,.,CASSSGAQEQYF,TGTGCCAGCAGTTCGGGGGCGCAAGAGCAGTACTTC
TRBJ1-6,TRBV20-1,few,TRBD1,CSAQTGLNSPLHF,TGCAGTGCTCAGACAGGGTTAAATTCACCCCTCCACTTT
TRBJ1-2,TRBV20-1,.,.,CSARDWGNNYGYTF,TGCAGTGCTAGAGATTGGGGGAATAACTATGGCTACACCTTC
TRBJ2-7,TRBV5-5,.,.,CASSLSGCAIYNEQYF,TGTGCCAGCAGCCTCTCGGGCTGCGCGATTTACAATGAGCAGTACTTC
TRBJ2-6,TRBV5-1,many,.,CASRLNRQFSGANVLTF,TGCGCCAGCAGGCTAAACAGACAGTTCTCTGGGGCCAACGTCCTGACTTTC
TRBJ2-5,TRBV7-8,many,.,CASSLILGATTQYF,TGTGCCAGCAGCTTAATCCTCGGGGCGACGACCCAGTACTTC
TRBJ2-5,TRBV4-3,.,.,CASSLHWELDESDETQYF,TGCGCCAGCAGCCTGCACTGGGAACTCGACGAGTCCGACGAGACCCAGTACTTC
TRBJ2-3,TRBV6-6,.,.,CASSYLGRFPDTQYF,TGTGCCAGCAGTTACTTAGGTCGTTTCCCAGATACGCAGTATTTT
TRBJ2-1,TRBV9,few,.,CASRHGRLEYNEQFF,TGTGCCAGCAGGCACGGAAGACTAGAGTACAATGAGCAGTTCTTC
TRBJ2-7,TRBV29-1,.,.,CSVGRTLYEQYF,TGCAGCGTTGGACGGACCCTTTACGAGCAGTACTTC
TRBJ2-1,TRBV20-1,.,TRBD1,CSAVDRGGSGAFSYNEQFF,TGCAGTGCTGTTGACAGGGGAGGTAGCGGAGCCTTCTCCTACAATGAGCAGTTCTTC
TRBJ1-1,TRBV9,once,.,CAGGLGDKRTEAFF,TGTGCCGGCGGTCTGGGAGATAAGAGGACTGAAGCTTTCTTT
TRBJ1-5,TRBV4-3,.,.,CASSQALLNQPQHF,TGCGCCAGCAGCCAAGCACTCCTCAATCAGCCCCAGCATTTT
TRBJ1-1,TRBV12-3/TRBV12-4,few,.,CASSFGEGAEAFF,TGTGCCAGCAGTTTTGGGGAGGGGGCTGAAGCTTTCTTT
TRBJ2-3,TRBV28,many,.,CASSPFGVEGIPQYF,TGTGCCAGCAGCCCTTTTGGGGTGGAGGGAATCCCGCAGTATTTT
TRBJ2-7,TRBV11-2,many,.,CASSLKGFPYEQYF,TGTGCCAGCAGCTTAAAAGGGTTCCCCTACGAGCAGTACTTC
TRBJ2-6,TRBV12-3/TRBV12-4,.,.,CASTVGANVLTF,TGTGCCAGCACCGTCGGGGCCAACGTCCTGACTTTC
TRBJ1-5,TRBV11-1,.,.,CASSFAGSNQPQHF,TGTGCCAGCAGCTTTGCGGGGAGCAATCAGCCCCAGCATTTT
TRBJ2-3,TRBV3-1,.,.,CASSPMDRLTDTQYF,TGTGCCAGCAGCCCTATGGACAGACTCACAGATACGCAGTATTTT
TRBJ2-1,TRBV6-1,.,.,CACLDYLGDNEQFF,TGTGCCTGTTTAGACTACTTAGGAGACAATGAGCAGTTCTTC
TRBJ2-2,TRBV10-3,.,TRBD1,CANSPGQGATGELFF,TGTGCCAATTCCCCGGGACAGGGGGCGACCGGGGAGCTGTTTTTT
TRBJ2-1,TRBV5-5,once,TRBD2,CASSPMAGVSYEQFF,TGTGCCAGCAGCCCAATGGCGGGAGTGTCCTACGAGCAGTTCTTC
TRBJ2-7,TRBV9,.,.,CASSVGGRSDSYNEQYF,TGTGCCAGCAGCGTGGGAGGACGCTCCGATTCCTACAATGAGCAGTACTTC
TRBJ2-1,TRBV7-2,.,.,CASSLYGGPESEQFF,TGTGCCAGCAGCTTATACGGGGGGCCCGAGAGTGAGCAGTTCTTC
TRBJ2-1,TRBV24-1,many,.,CATSDTTEYNEQFF,TGTGCCACCAGTGATACAACAGAATACAATGAGCAGTTCTTC
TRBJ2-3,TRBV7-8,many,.,CASSLERGTDTQYF,TGCGCCAGCAGCTTAGAAAGAGGCACAGATACGCAGTATTTT
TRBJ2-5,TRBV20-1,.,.,CSGTAQETQYF,TGCAGTGGGACAGCCCAAGAGACCCAGTACTTC
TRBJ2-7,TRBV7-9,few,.,CASSPMRYEQYF,TGTGCCAGCAGCCCAATGAGATACGAGCAGTACTTC